Here is one T cell receptor beta chain with its context. What it recognizes is unknown. Data came from immunoSEQ multiplex PCR; TCRdb stores just in-frame clones and leaves some out. The sample shows around 100,000 clones, approximately 87% of them seen only once. The CDR3 consists of 14 residues. Per the germline V gene, CDR1 is MDHEN and CDR2 is SYDVKM. With 5 bases clipped from V and 4 bases from J, the junction kept 7 bases outside the gene matches. This entry belongs to a study of T cell responses to AZD1222 COVID-19 vaccine. Points from the study as a whole: Only five or six AZD1222 recipients were seropositive at baseline. Targeting of unmutated variant regions was reportedly seen in nearly half of spike-specific TCRs. Receipt of two AZD1222 doses was followed by a rise in Spike-specific TCR breadth and depth.

The sequence derives from an adult in good health. This specimen consisted of peripheral blood, obtained on day 0 of AZD1222 vaccination. The chain carries TRBV28 and TRBJ2-7; TRBD1 matches 8 bases. Here the CDR3 reads CASSETGGRYEQYF. The CDR3 region has the DNA TGTGCCAGCAGTGAAACAGGGGGGAGGTACGAGCAGTACTTC.